This note documents a single T cell receptor (beta chain) sequence. This record comes from a study of cytomegalovirus exposure and HLA in healthy donors. The V gene's germline CDR1 is MDHEN and CDR2 SYDVKM. With 7 bases clipped from V and 6 bases from J, the junction kept 10 bases outside the gene matches. The CDR3 has 15 amino acids. Profiled with immunoSEQ multiplex PCR; TCRdb holds only in-frame clones, not every one. The table records 250,000 or so clones, around nine tenths of them present only once. The chain uses TRBV28 and TRBJ2-1, with TRBD1 matching 9 bases. The sequenced material came from PBMCs. This receptor was obtained from a man between 18 and 35 years old in good health and CMV-seronegative. DNA for the CDR3: TGTGCCAGCACCTCCGTCGGGACAGGGCGCAATGAGCAGTTCTTC. It codes for CASTSVGTGRNEQFF. Supplemented by reference TRBV28 and TRBJ2-1, the full variable domain reads DVKVTQSSRYLVKRTGEKVFLECVQDMDHENMFWYRQDPGLGLRLIYFSYDVKMKEKGDIPEGYSVSREKKERFSLILESASTNQTSMYLCASTSVGTGRNEQFFGPGTRLTVL.